This T cell receptor beta chain was recovered during a study of blood T cell repertoires in COVID-19. The germline CDR1 and CDR2 sequences are SGHTA and FQGNSA. The CDR3 is 18 amino acids. V shed 4 bases and J 6 bases; nucleotides not matched to a gene: 19. Using immunoSEQ multiplex PCR, the repertoire was profiled, and TCRdb retains in-frame clones only, with some absent. The data show approximately 170,000 clones, about 91% seen once. This TCR was recovered from a woman between 18 and 30 years old who had recovered from COVID-19. Sequences were obtained from PBMCs or T cells enriched from blood (not recorded which). This rearrangement joins TRBV7-2 to TRBJ2-5; TRBD2 aligns across 8 bases. The CDR3 here is CASSSETLAGGRAQTQYF. CDR3 bases: TGTGCCAGCAGCTCGGAGACGTTGGCGGGGGGTAGGGCTCAGACCCAGTACTTC. Based on the CDR3 plus reference TRBV7-2 and TRBJ2-5, the full variable domain is GAGVSQSPSNKVTEKGKDVELRCDPISGHTALYWYRQSLGQGLEFLIYFQGNSAPDKSGLPSDRFSAERTGGSVSTLTIQRTQQEDSAVYLCASSSETLAGGRAQTQYFGPGTRLLVL.